This TCR beta chain was captured in a study of identical twins. Study-wide results and limits: Monozygotic twins shared more out-of-frame TCR alpha than recombination models predicted.

With regard to this clonotype: Its antigen remains unidentified.

The germline V gene encodes CDR1 SGHRS and CDR2 YFSETQ. The CDR3 totals 13 residues. V lost 7 bases and J lost 5; bases outside the gene matches: 7. Via MiXCR, TCRdb re-called the 5' RACE reads, giving one row per CDR3 protein. The profile shows 690,000 or so distinct CDR3 sequences, approximately 6% of them singletons. J is TRBJ2-5 and V is TRBV5-1; 8 bases line up with TRBD2. Input material: naive T cells sorted from blood. The TCR sequence derives from a man younger than 35 in good health. The CDR3 region is CASLRAGEETQYF. The CDR3 DNA follows: TGCGCCAGCCTAAGAGCGGGAGAGGAGACCCAGTACTTC.